These 18 T cell receptor beta chains were all obtained from the same sample, sequenced in a study of shared clonotypes between healthy human individuals. TCRdb's table, derived via immunoSEQ multiplex PCR, lists solely in-frame clones and lacks some. Among some 900,000 clones, approximately 76% were seen once, and the ten largest hold roughly 1.5%. Sequencing was carried out using memory CD4+ T cells sorted from blood. Subset in this sample: CD45RA-negative fraction. The receptors here all came from a man between 18 and 29 years old in good health.

CDR3 residues: CASGLVIVSGLGTGELFF. The CDR3 nucleotides are TGTGCTAGTGGTTTGGTAATTGTTTCGGGTTTAGGCACCGGGGAGCTGTTTTTT. The J gene is TRBJ2-2, the V gene TRBV12-5; D gene uncertain. The germline V gene encodes CDR1 LGHNT and CDR2 FRNRAP. This CDR3 has 18 amino acids. The V end was cut by 0 bases, the J end by 4 bases, with 18 bases between.

This chain connects TRBV11-2 to TRBJ2-3; D not certain. The CDR3 sequence is 15 residues long. V lost 0 bases, J lost 2 bases, and 9 bases lay in between. The germline CDR1 and CDR2 sequences are SGHAT and FQNNGV. DNA for the CDR3: TGTGCCAGCAGCTTAGACAGCCTTGTCACAGATACGCAGTATTTT. Its translation is CASSLDSLVTDTQYF.

The genes are TRBV5-1 and TRBJ2-5; tentatively, D is TRBD1 or TRBD2 (5 bases each). CDR1 and CDR2 (germline): SGHRS, YFSETQ. V dropped 4 bases and J dropped 9 bases, with 22 bases sitting between them. The length of the CDR3 is 15 residues. CDR3 residues: CASSRARGAAEPQYF. CDR3 nucleotides: TGCGCCAGCAGCCGGGCTAGGGGAGCGGCCGAGCCCCAGTACTTC.

The rearrangement uses TRBV2 and TRBJ1-1; perhaps TRBD1 as D (5 bases). The germline gives CDR1 SNHLY, CDR2 FYNNEI. The CDR3 contains 14 residues. The V end lost 6 bases, the J end lost 0 bases, and 11 bases lay between the germline ends. CDR3 sequence: CASRRQGLNTEAFF. The CDR3 DNA reads as TGTGCCAGCAGGAGGCAGGGTTTGAACACTGAAGCTTTCTTT.

The rearrangement links TRBV28 to TRBJ2-3; 10 bases are shared with TRBD2. V lost 5 bases to trimming and J lost 0 bases; unmatched junction nucleotides: 5. The CDR3 sequence is 16 residues long. Germline V CDR1 and CDR2: MDHEN, SYDVKM. CDR3 sequence: CASSAAGGASTDTQYF. The CDR3 DNA is TGTGCCAGCAGTGCAGCGGGGGGGGCTAGCACAGATACGCAGTATTTT.

V usage is TRBV18 and J usage is TRBJ2-3; D is uncertain. Germline V lookup: CDR1 KGHSH, CDR2 LQKENI. The CDR3 is 14 residues long. The V end was cut by 2 bases, the J end by 2 bases, with 8 bases between. The DNA for the CDR3 is TGTGCCAGCTCACCAAGCGTCGACACAGATACGCAGTATTTT. This sequence encodes CASSPSVDTDTQYF.

The sample holds a few counts of this clone. The chain is built from TRBV15 and TRBJ2-1, with D tentatively TRBD1 or TRBD2 (5 bases each). Germline CDR1 LNHNV, CDR2 YYDKDF (reference sequence). This CDR3 is 14 amino acids long. The ends were cut back, 3 bases at V and 6 bases at J, with 12 bases in the middle. The CDR3 sequence is CATSRGPPPNEQFF. The DNA of the CDR3 is TGTGCCACCAGCAGGGGACCACCACCCAATGAGCAGTTCTTC.

The gene calls are TRBV4-1 and TRBJ1-6, with 8 bases identical to TRBD1. The CDR3 runs 16 residues. V lost 4 bases to trimming and J lost 7 bases; unmatched junction nucleotides: 9. Germline V gene data show CDR1 as MGHRA and CDR2 as YSYEKL. The CDR3 DNA reads as TGCGCCAGCAGCCGCCAACCGGGACAGGCCAATTCACCCCTCCACTTT. This codes for CASSRQPGQANSPLHF.

The genes are TRBV5-6 and TRBJ2-1; D ambiguous. V was pared by 7 bases and J by 2 bases, with 16 bases between. Per the germline V gene, CDR1 is SGHDT and CDR2 is YYEEEE. The CDR3 runs to 15 residues. CDR3 region: CASLFSGEAYNEQFF. In DNA, the CDR3 is TGTGCCAGCCTCTTCTCGGGTGAGGCCTACAATGAGCAGTTCTTC.

This chain connects TRBV27 to TRBJ2-3; D possibly corresponds to TRBD2 (5 bases). V lost 2 bases and J 4 bases, leaving 13 bases between the germline ends. Germline CDR1 MNHEY, CDR2 SMNVEV (reference sequence). This CDR3 region has 15 residues. The CDR3 sequence is CASSLMNGVADTQYF. The CDR3, as DNA: TGTGCCAGCAGTTTAATGAACGGGGTGGCAGATACGCAGTATTTT.

This clone has a handful of counts. This chain uses TRBV18 with TRBJ1-4; weak D call: TRBD1 (5 bases). The CDR3 sequence is 14 residues long. Germline V gene data show CDR1 as KGHSH and CDR2 as LQKENI. V lost 2 bases and J 6 bases, leaving 10 bases between the germline ends. CDR3 sequence: CASSPGTVDEKLFF. DNA for the CDR3: TGTGCCAGCTCACCAGGGACGGTAGATGAAAAACTGTTTTTT.

V and J are TRBV6-5 and TRBJ1-6; 7 nucleotides agree with TRBD1. The trim removed 8 bases at V and 7 bases at J, leaving 2 bases unmatched. The CDR3 length is 12 residues. Germline CDR1 reads MNHEY; CDR2 reads SVGAGI. Here the CDR3 reads CASQGVNSPLHF. CDR3 bases: TGTGCCAGCCAGGGGGTAAATTCACCCCTCCACTTT.

This clone was recorded a few times. The same CDR3 is also encoded by other DNA sequences in this sample. The rearrangement links TRBV6-1 to TRBJ2-5, with D perhaps TRBD1 (5 bases). Trimming took 4 bases from V and 0 from J, leaving 6 bases between them. Germline assignment: CDR1 MNHNS and CDR2 SASEGT. The CDR3 length is 13 residues. The CDR3 here is CASSGTYQETQYF. In nucleotides, the CDR3 is TGTGCCAGCAGTGGGACATACCAAGAGACCCAGTACTTC.

The chain recombines TRBV7-3 with TRBJ2-1; D is unclear. The length of the CDR3 is 13 residues. Per the germline V gene, CDR1 is SGHTA and CDR2 is FQGTGA. V lost 3 bases to trimming and J lost 4 bases, with 7 bases between them. In DNA form, the CDR3 reads TGTGCCAGCAGCTTCACAGATTACAATGAGCAGTTCTTC. Amino acids: CASSFTDYNEQFF.

The V and J genes are TRBV10-2 and TRBJ2-7, with TRBD2 as a possible D gene (7 bases). V lost 7 bases and J 6 bases, leaving 16 bases between the germline ends. The CDR3 has 13 residues. Germline CDR1 WSHSY, CDR2 SAAADI. CDR3 DNA sequence: TGCGCCAGCATACAGGGAGGGGGTCGCGAGCAGTACTTC. As protein: CASIQGGGREQYF.

V is TRBV10-2 and J is TRBJ1-1, with D unclear. The CDR3 has 14 residues. Trimming cost V 6 bases and J 6 bases, with 17 bases left between them. Germline V gene sequence: CDR1 WSHSY, CDR2 SAAADI. In nucleotides, the CDR3 is TGCGCCAGCAGCGACCAGCGGTTAAGAGCTGAAGCTTTCTTT. Its protein is CASSDQRLRAEAFF.

J is TRBJ2-2 and V is TRBV9; tentative D call: TRBD1 (6 bases). Looked up from germline, CDR1 is SGDLS and CDR2 is YYNGEE. V shed 3 bases and J shed 1 base, with 13 bases lying between them. The CDR3 loop spans 16 amino acids. The CDR3 here is CASSETGHLNTGELFF. The CDR3 bases are TGTGCCAGCAGCGAAACGGGACACCTGAACACCGGGGAGCTGTTTTTT. Combining the CDR3 with reference TRBV9 and TRBJ2-2 gives the whole variable domain DSGVTQTPKHLITATGQRVTLRCSPRSGDLSVYWYQQSLDQGLQFLIQYYNGEERAKGNILERFSAQQFPDLHSELNLSSLELGDSALYFCASSETGHLNTGELFFGEGSRLTVL.

The chain combines TRBV6-1 with TRBJ1-6; the D is unclear. Germline lookup yields CDR1 MNHNS and CDR2 SASEGT. CDR3 size: 15 residues. V was pared by 5 bases and J by 0 bases, with 8 bases between. The CDR3 nucleotides read TGTGCCAGCAGTCCAAAGGGCTCCTATAATTCACCCCTCCACTTT. It specifies CASSPKGSYNSPLHF.